These 25 T cell receptor beta chains were sequenced from one sample in a study of blood T cell repertoires in COVID-19 (TCRdb year 2020). Receptor amplification or capture employed the immunoSEQ multiplex PCR assay. Here the immuneACCESS table is served through TCRdb, limited to in-frame sequences with V and J called. Missing clones are a known gap in these copies; in checked studies unresolved V genes cover under half, and the rest lacks a known reason. Recorded for this sample are some 270,000 clones; roughly 90% of them occurred a single time. The ten top clones hold 2% to 2.5% of the sample. Source material: peripheral blood. Source of these receptors: a middle-aged man with acute or convalescent COVID-19.

The chain combines TRBV7-9 with TRBJ2-3; TRBD2 aligns across 8 bases. The germline gives CDR1 SEHNR, CDR2 FQNEAQ (reference sequence). Trimming cost V 2 bases and J 4 bases; bases outside gene matches: 8. CDR3 length: 16 residues. CDR3: CASSLMRGASPDTQYF. In nucleotides, the CDR3 is TGTGCCAGCAGCTTAATGCGGGGGGCCAGCCCAGATACGCAGTATTTT.

The V gene is TRBV6-5, the J gene TRBJ2-3; 7 nucleotides agree with TRBD1. The CDR3 totals 14 residues. CDR1 MNHEY and CDR2 SVGAGI come from the germline V gene. The V gene end was trimmed by 6 bases and the J gene end by 1 base; junction bases not matched to a gene: 4. CDR3 amino acids: CASSPGQGTDTQYF. In DNA form, the CDR3 reads TGTGCCAGCAGCCCCGGACAGGGCACAGATACGCAGTATTTT.

This chain uses TRBV27 with TRBJ1-6; 10 nucleotides match TRBD1. The CDR3 is made up of 19 amino acids. The germline V gene encodes CDR1 MNHEY and CDR2 SMNVEV (reference sequence). Trimming took 5 bases from V and 7 from J; bases not matched to a gene: 17. CDR3 loop: CASSPTPPDRGRLNSPLHF. The CDR3 DNA sequence: TGTGCCAGCAGTCCTACTCCTCCCGACAGGGGGCGTTTAAATTCACCCCTCCACTTT.

Worth noting for this clone: This sample also contains other DNA sequences that code for the same CDR3. The rearrangement uses TRBV19 and TRBJ2-7, with D tentatively TRBD1 (5 bases). The CDR3 sequence is 14 residues long. Trimming removed 1 base at V and 0 bases at J, with 7 bases between. Germline lookup yields CDR1 LNHDA and CDR2 SQIVND (reference sequence). CDR3 in amino acids: CASSIGGSSYEQYF. The DNA for the CDR3 is TGTGCCAGTAGTATAGGGGGCAGCTCCTACGAGCAGTACTTC.

V and J are TRBV28 and TRBJ2-6, with a tentative D call TRBD1 (5 bases). In germline, CDR1 is MDHEN, CDR2 SYDVKM. This CDR3 region has 15 residues. The V and J ends lost 6 bases and 2 bases respectively, with 11 bases between them. The chain's CDR3 is CASSPQGTGANVLTF. In DNA, the CDR3 is TGTGCCAGCAGCCCGCAGGGTACTGGGGCCAACGTCCTGACTTTC.

V usage is TRBV11-1 and J usage is TRBJ1-4; D is uncertain. CDR1 and CDR2 from the germline V gene are SGHAT and FQDESV (reference sequence). The CDR3 runs 15 residues. Trimming removed 4 bases from V and 0 bases from J, with 9 bases in between. For the CDR3, the DNA is TGTGCCAGCAGCTCAGAAATTGCAACTAATGAAAAACTGTTTTTT. Its translation is CASSSEIATNEKLFF.

The rearrangement uses TRBV5-4 and TRBJ1-2; 8 bases agree with TRBD1. J gave up 2 bases and V 3 bases, and 9 bases lay outside the gene matches. CDR1 is SGHNT and CDR2 is YYREEE in the germline V gene (reference sequence). The CDR3 runs to 16 residues. CDR3 nucleotide sequence: TGTGCCAGCAGCTCCGCTCAGGGGGCGCGCAACTATGGCTACACCTTC. Translating it yields CASSSAQGARNYGYTF.

This sequence joins TRBV27 and TRBJ2-1, with no clear D. CDR3 length: 16 amino acids. The V gene lost 3 bases and the J gene lost 2 bases, with 14 bases spanning the gap. Germline V gene data show CDR1 as MNHEY and CDR2 as SMNVEV (reference sequence). CDR3: CASSLGLLATYNEQFF. The CDR3 DNA reads TGTGCCAGCAGTTTGGGCCTCCTCGCAACCTACAATGAGCAGTTCTTC.

The chain couples TRBV6-5 to TRBJ1-2, with TRBD1 as a possible D gene (5 bases). Deletions cut 2 bases from V and 4 bases from J, with 11 bases between. Germline CDR1 is MNHEY and CDR2 is SVGAGI. The CDR3 consists of 14 residues. CDR3 sequence: CASSYDSARYGYTF. Here the CDR3 DNA reads TGTGCCAGCAGTTACGACAGTGCCCGCTATGGCTACACCTTC.

CDR3 protein: CAISPGTGVPNEKLFF. The CDR3 DNA is TGTGCCATCAGTCCCGGGACAGGGGTTCCAAATGAAAAACTGTTTTTT. This chain uses TRBV10-3 with TRBJ1-4; 10 bases agree with TRBD1. Losses at the gene ends were 5 bases for V and 5 bases for J; bases not matched to a gene: 8. Looked up from germline, CDR1 is ENHRY and CDR2 is SYGVKD. The CDR3 is made up of 16 amino acids.

The J gene is TRBJ1-6, the V gene TRBV2; no clear D gene. The V end was cut by 3 bases, the J end by 10 bases, with 13 bases between. This CDR3 has 14 residues. CDR1 and CDR2 (germline): SNHLY, FYNNEI. In DNA form, the CDR3 reads TGTGCCAGCAGTGAGCGGGGATTCTGGTCACCCCTCCACTTT. It codes for CASSERGFWSPLHF.

CDR3 loop: CAISGGGGASYEQYF. The DNA of the CDR3 is TGTGCCATCAGTGGGGGCGGGGGGGCCTCCTACGAGCAGTACTTC. The chain links TRBV10-3 to TRBJ2-7; TRBD2 matches at 9 bases. Trimming at V came to 4 bases and at J to 0 bases, leaving 4 bases not matched to a gene. CDR1 is ENHRY, CDR2 SYGVKD, per germline. This CDR3 has 15 amino acids.

This clone has a single count. J is TRBJ2-1 and V is TRBV2; perhaps TRBD2 as D (7 bases). Trimming took off 8 bases at V and 7 bases at J, with 9 bases between the two ends. This CDR3 spans 11 amino acids. CDR1 and CDR2 from the germline V gene are SNHLY and FYNNEI. The CDR3 DNA is TGTGCCAGCGCGGGGGCTAATGAGCAGTTCTTC. This gives the protein CASAGANEQFF.

This chain connects TRBV9 to TRBJ1-2, with TRBD1 matching over 7 bases. The CDR3 runs 17 residues. Germline lookup yields CDR1 SGDLS and CDR2 YYNGEE. Losses at the gene ends were 3 bases for V and 4 bases for J; bases not matched to a gene: 15. The CDR3 sequence: CASSGGQAHGAPYGYTF. In DNA, the CDR3 is TGTGCCAGCAGCGGAGGACAGGCCCACGGTGCTCCCTATGGCTACACCTTC.

V and J are TRBV9 and TRBJ1-3; D possibly corresponds to TRBD1 (5 bases). Germline V gene lookup returns CDR1 SGDLS and CDR2 YYNGEE. V was trimmed by 4 bases and J by 3 bases, leaving 14 bases between them. The CDR3 is 15 amino acids. As DNA, the CDR3 is TGTGCCAGCAGCACCCGTCCAGGGATTGGAAACACCATATATTTT. Protein sequence: CASSTRPGIGNTIYF.

The V gene is TRBV7-2, the J gene TRBJ1-5, with D possibly being TRBD1 (5 bases). The length of the CDR3 is 15 residues. The V gene lost 4 bases and the J gene lost 1 base, with 11 bases spanning the gap. The V gene's germline CDR1 is SGHTA and CDR2 FQGNSA. CDR3 in amino acids: CASSSGFLSNQPQHF. The CDR3 DNA is TGTGCCAGCAGCTCAGGGTTTTTGAGCAATCAGCCCCAGCATTTT.

The rearrangement joins TRBV5-6 to TRBJ2-2; D is possibly TRBD1 (6 bases). CDR1 and CDR2 (germline): SGHDT, YYEEEE. The V and J ends lost 4 bases and 3 bases respectively, with 22 bases between them. The CDR3 totals 18 residues. The chain's CDR3 is CASSPYFEGVRDTGELFF. CDR3 coding DNA: TGTGCCAGCAGCCCCTACTTCGAGGGGGTACGTGACACCGGGGAGCTGTTTTTT.

The genes are TRBV30 and TRBJ1-3; 7 positions agree with TRBD1. V lost 7 bases and J lost 4; bases outside the gene matches: 7. CDR3 length: 13 residues. Per germline, CDR1 GTSNPN and CDR2 SVGIG (reference sequence). DNA for the CDR3: TGTGCCTCCAGACCAGGGGGAGGAAACACCATATATTTT. This encodes CASRPGGGNTIYF.

The chain employs TRBV3-1 (or the pseudogene TRBV3-2) and TRBJ2-4; D uncertain. The V and J ends lost 4 bases and 4 bases respectively, with 8 bases between them. The CDR3 spans 13 residues. Germline CDR1 and CDR2: LGHDT and YNNKEL (reference sequence). The DNA for the CDR3 is TGTGCCAGCAGCCCCGTCAGAAAAAACATTCAGTACTTC. Amino acids: CASSPVRKNIQYF.

This clone was seen only once. J is TRBJ1-2 and V is TRBV2; D is unclear. Trimming removed 6 bases at V and 2 bases at J, with 13 bases between. CDR1 and CDR2 from the germline V gene are SNHLY and FYNNEI. The CDR3 is 14 amino acids. As DNA, the CDR3 is TGTGCCAGCAGGGCGTCTTGGGCCAACTATGGCTACACCTTC. This sequence encodes CASRASWANYGYTF.

V usage is TRBV5-6 and J usage is TRBJ2-1; D may be TRBD2 (8 bases). Germline CDR1 reads SGHDT; CDR2 reads YYEEEE. V was clipped by 1 base and J by 0 bases, with 14 bases between them. The CDR3 runs 17 residues. CDR3 amino acids: CASSLYSGDSSYNEQFF. The CDR3 DNA sequence: TGTGCCAGCAGCTTGTATAGCGGGGACAGCTCCTACAATGAGCAGTTCTTC.

The chain is built from TRBV25-1 and TRBJ2-7; D is possibly TRBD2 (6 bases). With 6 bases removed from V and 3 bases from J, the gap between germline ends came to 15 bases. CDR3 length: 14 amino acids. Germline values: CDR1 MGHDK, CDR2 SYGVNS. As DNA, the CDR3 is TGTGCCAGCAGCGTCCGGGAGAGAGGCTACGAGCAGTACTTC. Translation gives CASSVRERGYEQYF.

This chain connects TRBV5-1 to TRBJ2-5, with 10 bases lining up with TRBD1. The CDR3 consists of 15 residues. V shed 4 bases and J 5 bases; nucleotides not matched to a gene: 8. In germline, CDR1 is SGHRS, CDR2 YFSETQ. CDR3 nucleotide sequence: TGCGCCAGCAGCCCGAGGACAGGGGGTGGGGAGACCCAGTACTTC. This codes for CASSPRTGGGETQYF.

V gene TRBV13 combines with J gene TRBJ1-2, with D hard to call. Trimming took 0 bases from V and 2 from J, leaving 4 bases between them. The germline gives CDR1 PRHDT, CDR2 FYEKMQ (reference sequence). The CDR3 runs 13 residues. DNA for the CDR3: TGTGCCAGCAGCTTAGGACAGAACTATGGCTACACCTTC. Its translation: CASSLGQNYGYTF.

The table lists this clone with many counts. The chain recombines TRBV30 with TRBJ1-1; D gene uncertain. V lost 7 bases to trimming and J lost 3 bases, with 12 bases between them. Looked up from germline, CDR1 is GTSNPN and CDR2 is SVGIG (reference sequence). The CDR3 is 12 residues long. The CDR3: CASQRIDTEAFF. CDR3 nucleotides: TGTGCCTCTCAGCGGATTGACACTGAAGCTTTCTTT.